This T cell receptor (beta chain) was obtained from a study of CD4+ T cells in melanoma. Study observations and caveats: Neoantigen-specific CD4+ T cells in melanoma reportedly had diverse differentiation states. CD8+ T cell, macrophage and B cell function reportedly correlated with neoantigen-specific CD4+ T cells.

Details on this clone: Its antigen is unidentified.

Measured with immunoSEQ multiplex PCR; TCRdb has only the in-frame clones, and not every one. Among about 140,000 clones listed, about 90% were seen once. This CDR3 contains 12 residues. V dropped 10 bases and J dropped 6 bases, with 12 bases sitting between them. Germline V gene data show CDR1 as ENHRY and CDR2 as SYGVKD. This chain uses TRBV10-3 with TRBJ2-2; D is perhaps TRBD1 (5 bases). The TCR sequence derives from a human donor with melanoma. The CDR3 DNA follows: TGTGCCACCGCCCCCAGGGCCGGGGAGCTGTTTTTT. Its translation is CATAPRAGELFF.